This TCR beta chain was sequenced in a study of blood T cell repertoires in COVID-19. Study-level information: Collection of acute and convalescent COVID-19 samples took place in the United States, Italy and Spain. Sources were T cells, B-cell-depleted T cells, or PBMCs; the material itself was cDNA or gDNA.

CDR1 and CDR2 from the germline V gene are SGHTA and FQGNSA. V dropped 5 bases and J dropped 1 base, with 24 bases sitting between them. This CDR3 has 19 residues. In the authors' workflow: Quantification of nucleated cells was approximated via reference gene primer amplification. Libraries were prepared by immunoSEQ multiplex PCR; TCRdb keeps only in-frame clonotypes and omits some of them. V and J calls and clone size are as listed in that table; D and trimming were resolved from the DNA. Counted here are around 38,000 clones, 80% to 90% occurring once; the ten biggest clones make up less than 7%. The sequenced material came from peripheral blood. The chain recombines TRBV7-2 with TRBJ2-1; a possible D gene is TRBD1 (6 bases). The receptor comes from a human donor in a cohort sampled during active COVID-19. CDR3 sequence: CASSQRAQGVLGSYNEQFF. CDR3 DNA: TGTGCCAGCAGCCAAAGGGCACAGGGAGTTTTGGGATCCTACAATGAGCAGTTCTTC.